These 10 T cell receptor beta chains originate from one sample sequenced in a study of blood T cell repertoires in COVID-19. Here immunoSEQ multiplex PCR was the method, and the copy in TCRdb shows in-frame clones only, minus some. The table shows about 230,000 clones, with around 84% occurring only once. Material for sequencing was peripheral blood. These receptors were obtained from a man aged 45 to 65 with COVID-19, enrolled during active disease.

The V and J genes are TRBV19 and TRBJ1-5, with D unresolved. Germline CDR1 reads LNHDA; CDR2 reads SQIVND (reference sequence). V was pared by 5 bases and J by 0 bases, with 11 bases between. This CDR3 comprises 15 residues. In DNA form, the CDR3 reads TGTGCCAGTAGTCGACAAAGAAATAGCAATCAGCCCCAGCATTTT. This codes for CASSRQRNSNQPQHF.

This chain links TRBV5-5 with TRBJ1-3, with 10 positions matching TRBD1. V shed 2 bases and J 1 base; nucleotides not matched to a gene: 3. Germline CDR1 reads SGHKS; CDR2 reads YYEKEE (reference sequence). The CDR3 covers 16 residues. The CDR3 sequence is CASSFDRGLSGNTIYF. In DNA, the CDR3 is TGTGCCAGCAGCTTCGACAGGGGGCTATCTGGAAACACCATATATTTT.

The chain employs TRBV20-1 and TRBJ2-7; perhaps TRBD1 as D (5 bases). This CDR3 has 13 residues. The V gene's germline CDR1 is DFQATT and CDR2 SNEGSKA (reference sequence). V was shortened by 3 bases and J by 7 bases, with 16 bases between the two germline ends. CDR3 DNA sequence: TGCAGTGCTAGTCGGCAGGGCCCAGGGGAGCAGTACTTC. This sequence encodes CSASRQGPGEQYF.

The V call is TRBV18, the J call TRBJ1-4; 7 bases align to TRBD1. Trimming cost V 5 bases and J 3 bases; bases outside gene matches: 3. CDR1 is KGHSH and CDR2 is LQKENI in the germline V gene. This CDR3 spans 14 amino acids. The CDR3 spells CASSTTGPNEKLFF. For the CDR3, the DNA is TGTGCCAGCTCAACGACAGGGCCTAATGAAAAACTGTTTTTT.

The chain employs TRBV6-5 and TRBJ2-2; 10 bases match TRBD1. The J segment lost 3 bases and the V segment lost 7 bases, leaving 5 bases of the junction unmatched. Germline V gene sequence: CDR1 MNHEY, CDR2 SVGAGI. This CDR3 comprises 15 residues. The CDR3 nucleotides read TGTGCCAGCAACGACAGGGGGCCGGACACCGGGGAGCTGTTTTTT. Residues: CASNDRGPDTGELFF.

This chain links TRBV25-1 with TRBJ1-1; the D gene is possibly TRBD1 (6 bases). Germline V CDR1 and CDR2: MGHDK, SYGVNS. The length of the CDR3 is 13 residues. The CDR3 protein is CATRGVGNTEAFF. CDR3 coding DNA: TGTGCAACCAGGGGAGTGGGTAACACTGAAGCTTTCTTT.

The CDR3: CASKGTTTYEQYF. CDR3 nucleotide sequence: TGTGCCAGCAAGGGGACTACCACCTACGAGCAGTACTTC. The rearrangement links TRBV6-6 to TRBJ2-7, with 7 positions matching TRBD2. The CDR3 sequence is 13 residues long. V lost 7 bases to trimming and J lost 2 bases; unmatched junction nucleotides: 5. The germline CDR1 and CDR2 sequences are MNHNY and SVGAGI (reference sequence).

J is TRBJ2-7 and V is TRBV5-1, with 12 bases lining up with TRBD1. The V and J ends lost 3 bases and 0 bases, in that order; junction bases with no gene match: 4. The CDR3 contains 16 residues. Germline V gene sequence: CDR1 SGHRS, CDR2 YFSETQ. The DNA of the CDR3 is TGCGCCAGCAGCTCGGGACAGGGGGCGGGCTCCTACGAGCAGTACTTC. This codes for CASSSGQGAGSYEQYF.

This chain links TRBV30 with TRBJ2-7, with 9 bases that match TRBD1. V shed 2 bases, J shed 5 bases, and the junction held 7 bases outside the gene matches. This CDR3 comprises 14 residues. From germline, CDR1 is GTSNPN and CDR2 SVGIG (reference sequence). CDR3 protein: CAWSRGTGSDEQYF. The CDR3 coding sequence is TGTGCCTGGAGTAGGGGGACAGGGAGTGACGAGCAGTACTTC.

This chain connects TRBV18 to TRBJ2-6; 8 bases agree with TRBD1. Unmatched junction bases numbered 6, after V lost 2 bases and J lost 0 bases. Germline CDR1 is KGHSH and CDR2 is LQKENI. There are 18 residues in the CDR3. For the CDR3, the DNA is TGTGCCAGCTCACCAGGACAGGGTGGATACTCTGGGGCCAACGTCCTGACTTTC. Its protein product is CASSPGQGGYSGANVLTF. Complete variable domain (other parts from reference TRBV18 and TRBJ2-6): NAGVMQNPRHLVRRRGQEARLRCSPMKGHSHVYWYRQLPEEGLKFMVYLQKENIIDESGMPKERFSAEFPKEGPSILRIQQVVRGDSAAYFCASSPGQGGYSGANVLTFGAGSRLTVL.